This paragraph covers one T cell receptor beta chain sequence. The sample is drawn from a study of T cell repertoires in ileal Crohn's disease. TCRB immunosequencing input was around 460 nanograms of biopsy DNA per sample. Sequenced by immunoSEQ multiplex PCR; TCRdb stores in-frame clones only, minus some. Among roughly 14,000 clones listed, 78% were seen once. The germline CDR1 and CDR2 sequences are SGHTS and YDEGEE. This CDR3 is built from 15 residues. V lost 4 bases and J lost 0; bases outside the gene matches: 4. This TCR came from an adult with Crohn's disease. The sequenced sample consisted of ileal tissue. V usage is TRBV5-8 and J usage is TRBJ1-5; 7 bases line up with TRBD1. The CDR3 nucleotides read TGTGCCAGCAGCCAGGGGGGTTATAGCAATCAGCCCCAGCATTTT. Translated, it gives CASSQGGYSNQPQHF.